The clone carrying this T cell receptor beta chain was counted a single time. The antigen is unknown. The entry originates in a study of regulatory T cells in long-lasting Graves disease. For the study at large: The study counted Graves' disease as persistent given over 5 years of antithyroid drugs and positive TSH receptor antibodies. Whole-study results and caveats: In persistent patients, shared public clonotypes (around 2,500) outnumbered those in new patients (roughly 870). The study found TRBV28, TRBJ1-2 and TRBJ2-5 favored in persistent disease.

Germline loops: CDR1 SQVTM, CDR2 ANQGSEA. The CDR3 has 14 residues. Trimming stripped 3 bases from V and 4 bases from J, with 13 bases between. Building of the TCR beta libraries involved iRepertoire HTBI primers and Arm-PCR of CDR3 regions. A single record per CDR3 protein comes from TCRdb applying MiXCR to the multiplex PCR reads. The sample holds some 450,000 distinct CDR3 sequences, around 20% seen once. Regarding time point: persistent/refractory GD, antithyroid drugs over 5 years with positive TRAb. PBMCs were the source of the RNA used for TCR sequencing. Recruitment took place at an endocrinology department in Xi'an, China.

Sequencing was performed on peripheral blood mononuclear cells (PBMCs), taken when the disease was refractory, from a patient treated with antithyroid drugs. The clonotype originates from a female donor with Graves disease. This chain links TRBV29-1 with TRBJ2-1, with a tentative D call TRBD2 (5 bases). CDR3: CSVDEGPTYNEQFF. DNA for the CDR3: TGCAGCGTTGATGAGGGTCCGACTTACAATGAGCAGTTCTTC.